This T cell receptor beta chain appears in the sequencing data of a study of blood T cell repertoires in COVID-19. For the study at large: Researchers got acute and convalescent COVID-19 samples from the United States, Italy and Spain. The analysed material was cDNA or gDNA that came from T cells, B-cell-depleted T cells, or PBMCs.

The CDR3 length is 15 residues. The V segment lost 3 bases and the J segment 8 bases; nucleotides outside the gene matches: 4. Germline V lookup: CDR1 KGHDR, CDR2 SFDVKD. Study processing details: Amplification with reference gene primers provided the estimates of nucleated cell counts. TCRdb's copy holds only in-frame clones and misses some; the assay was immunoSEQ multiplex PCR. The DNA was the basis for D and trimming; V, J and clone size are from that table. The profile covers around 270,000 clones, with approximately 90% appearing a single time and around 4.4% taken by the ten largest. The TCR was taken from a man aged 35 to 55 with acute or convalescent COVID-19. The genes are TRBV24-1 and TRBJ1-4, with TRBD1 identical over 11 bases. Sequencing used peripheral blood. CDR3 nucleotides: TGTGCCACCAGTGATGGGACAGGGGGTTTGGAAAAACTGTTTTTT. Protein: CATSDGTGGLEKLFF.